These 29 T cell receptor beta chains came from one sample sequenced in a study of STAT5B mutations in CD4+ large granular lymphocyte leukemia. Clones were sequenced by immunoSEQ multiplex PCR, and TCRdb holds only the in-frame ones, with some missing. The table has around 34,000 clones, over 75% seen once. The specimen was CD4+ T cells from blood buffy coats. The receptors stem from a human donor in good health.

This chain links TRBV6-5 with TRBJ1-1; 8 nucleotides match TRBD1. Looked up from germline, CDR1 is MNHEY and CDR2 is SVGAGI. V gave up 2 bases and J gave up 5 bases; unmatched junction bases: 10. The CDR3 runs to 16 residues. The CDR3 nucleotides read TGTGCCAGCAGTTACCGTACAAACAGGGGGATTACTGAAGCTTTCTTT. This sequence encodes CASSYRTNRGITEAFF.

V usage is TRBV30 and J usage is TRBJ1-1; 7 bases match TRBD1. CDR1 and CDR2 from the germline V gene are GTSNPN and SVGIG (reference sequence). With 4 bases clipped from V and 10 bases from J, the junction kept 9 bases outside the gene matches. CDR3 length equals 12 residues. The CDR3 protein is CAWIAGGNRAFF. In DNA, the CDR3 is TGTGCCTGGATCGCAGGGGGTAATCGAGCTTTCTTT.

The chain links TRBV23-1 to TRBJ2-2; the D is unclear. TRBV23-1 is given ORF status, its function remaining uncertain. The CDR3 extends over 15 amino acids. V dropped 4 bases and J dropped 4 bases, with 13 bases sitting between them. The CDR3 spells CASSLKRWTTGELFF. The CDR3 nucleotides read TGCGCCAGCAGTCTTAAAAGGTGGACCACCGGGGAGCTGTTTTTT.

The chain couples TRBV5-1 to TRBJ2-6, with 11 bases fitting TRBD1. The CDR3 is 18 residues long. Per the germline V gene, CDR1 is SGHRS and CDR2 is YFSETQ. V trimming: 4 bases; J trimming: 3 bases; junction bases outside the gene matches: 9. The DNA for the CDR3 is TGCGCCAGCAGCCGATCCGGGACAGGGGGACATGGGGCCAACGTCCTGACTTTC. Translating gives CASSRSGTGGHGANVLTF.

The chain has TRBV28 and TRBJ2-1; maybe TRBD2 (6 bases). V shed 3 bases and J shed 8 bases, with 32 bases lying between them. Germline V gives CDR1 MDHEN, CDR2 SYDVKM. This CDR3 contains 20 residues. The CDR3 region has the DNA TGTGCCAGCAGTTTCGTTTACGGACTAAAGTTTTCGTCGGCGATTCATGAGCAGTTCTTC. Translation: CASSFVYGLKFSSAIHEQFF.

The chain couples TRBV30 to TRBJ2-3; D not certain. From germline, CDR1 is GTSNPN and CDR2 SVGIG (reference sequence). CDR3 length equals 12 residues. Trimming shortened V by 5 bases and J by 9 bases, and 15 bases separated the two germline ends. CDR3 protein: CAWAAYSLTQYF. CDR3 bases: TGTGCCTGGGCGGCCTACTCCTTGACGCAGTATTTT.

V and J are TRBV9 and TRBJ2-7, with 7 nucleotides matching TRBD1. CDR1 and CDR2 from the germline V gene are SGDLS and YYNGEE. The CDR3 contains 15 residues. V shed 2 bases, J shed 0 bases, and the junction held 5 bases outside the gene matches. The CDR3 sequence: CASSVGTVSSYEQYF. CDR3 DNA sequence: TGTGCCAGCAGCGTGGGGACAGTTAGCTCCTACGAGCAGTACTTC.

V usage is TRBV19 and J usage is TRBJ2-3, with 7 bases that match TRBD1. Unmatched junction bases numbered 7, after V lost 1 base and J lost 0 bases. CDR1 LNHDA and CDR2 SQIVND come from the germline V gene (reference sequence). The CDR3 runs to 17 residues. The CDR3 sequence is CASSIGTGQASTDTQYF. DNA for the CDR3: TGTGCCAGTAGTATAGGGACCGGACAGGCTAGCACAGATACGCAGTATTTT.

This clone was counted once. The CDR3: CASSLVGGGDNEQFF. Written as DNA, the CDR3 is TGCGCCAGCAGCTTGGTCGGGGGCGGAGACAATGAGCAGTTCTTC. V gene TRBV5-1 combines with J gene TRBJ2-1; the D call may be TRBD1 or TRBD2 (6 bases each). Germline V gives CDR1 SGHRS, CDR2 YFSETQ. CDR3 size: 15 residues. The germline V and J ends were trimmed by 0 bases and 5 bases, with 12 bases remaining between them. Full variable domain (outside the CDR3, taken from reference TRBV5-1 and TRBJ2-1): KAGVTQTPRYLIKTRGQQVTLSCSPISGHRSVSWYQQTPGQGLQFLFEYFSETQRNKGNFPGRFSGRQFSNSRSEMNVSTLELGDSALYLCASSLVGGGDNEQFFGPGTRLTVL.

For the CDR3, the DNA is TGTGCCAGCAGCCCCGCCGTAGGGGCCTATGGCTACACCTTC. Amino acid sequence: CASSPAVGAYGYTF. The gene calls are TRBV27 and TRBJ1-2; possible D gene TRBD1, 5 bases. CDR1 MNHEY and CDR2 SMNVEV come from the germline V gene (reference sequence). CDR3 length: 14 residues. Trimming left V 6 bases short and J 4 bases short, with 15 bases between.

This clone was seen only a few times. V usage is TRBV25-1 and J usage is TRBJ2-7; no reliable D call. Germline lookup yields CDR1 MGHDK and CDR2 SYGVNS. Trimming took 1 base from V and 6 from J, leaving 10 bases between them. The CDR3 is 13 amino acids. The CDR3 DNA follows: TGTGCCAGCAGTGAATCGGAGTGGATCGAGCAGTACTTC. Translated, it gives CASSESEWIEQYF.

This clone occurred once. This chain links TRBV29-1 with TRBJ2-7; 8 nucleotides align to TRBD2. Looked up from germline, CDR1 is SQVTM and CDR2 is ANQGSEA. Trimming took 4 bases from V and 1 from J; bases not matched to a gene: 3. This CDR3 has 13 residues. This CDR3 is CSVVIAGSYEQYF. The CDR3 DNA follows: TGCAGCGTTGTCATAGCGGGATCCTACGAGCAGTACTTC.

Only a few counts were recorded for this clone. The chain uses TRBV12-5 and TRBJ2-7, with 7 bases matching TRBD1. Germline V lookup: CDR1 LGHNT, CDR2 FRNRAP. J lost 6 bases, V lost 5 bases, and 7 bases had no gene match. There are 13 residues in the CDR3. CDR3 sequence: CASGETGSGEQYF. The CDR3 DNA is TGTGCTAGTGGTGAGACAGGGTCTGGCGAGCAGTACTTC.

The rearrangement joins TRBV13 to TRBJ2-1; TRBD2 matches at 14 bases. Germline CDR1 is PRHDT and CDR2 is FYEKMQ (reference sequence). The CDR3 is 20 residues long. The trim removed 5 bases at V and 0 bases at J, leaving 12 bases unmatched. The CDR3 DNA reads TGTGCCAGCAGCCAATACCGCCGGACTAGCGGGAGGTCCTCCTACAATGAGCAGTTCTTC. This gives the protein CASSQYRRTSGRSSYNEQFF.

The chain employs TRBV19 and TRBJ1-2, with unresolved D. This CDR3 comprises 16 residues. The germline V gene encodes CDR1 LNHDA and CDR2 SQIVND (reference sequence). V lost 9 bases, J lost 0 bases, and 20 bases lay in between. For the CDR3, the DNA is TGTGCCAGCAGCTTTGACCTCGGTAATGCTAACTATGGCTACACCTTC. Translated, it gives CASSFDLGNANYGYTF.

The chain links TRBV27 to TRBJ2-7; 8 nucleotides match TRBD1. The V and J ends lost 6 bases and 3 bases, in that order; junction bases with no gene match: 7. Germline V gene sequence: CDR1 MNHEY, CDR2 SMNVEV (reference sequence). There are 14 residues in the CDR3. The CDR3 DNA reads TGTGCCAGCAGCAACGGACAGGGATTCTACGAGCAGTACTTC. It specifies CASSNGQGFYEQYF.

The CDR3 coding sequence is TGTGCCAGCAGTGAACAGCACAATGAGCAGTTCTTC. This encodes CASSEQHNEQFF. The chain employs TRBV6-1 and TRBJ2-1; D not resolved. Germline CDR1 reads MNHNS; CDR2 reads SASEGT. The CDR3 length is 12 residues. Trimming took 2 bases from V and 5 from J, leaving 4 bases between them.

This chain joins TRBV29-1 and TRBJ2-2; D might be TRBD1 or TRBD2, each matching 5 bases. The germline V gene encodes CDR1 SQVTM and CDR2 ANQGSEA. V lost 7 bases and J 5 bases, leaving 14 bases between the germline ends. The CDR3 totals 13 residues. This chain's CDR3 is CSATLRGTGELFF. For the CDR3, the DNA is TGCAGCGCCACGCTGAGGGGAACCGGGGAGCTGTTTTTT.

The chain uses TRBV5-4 and TRBJ2-1; TRBD1 aligns across 8 bases. The CDR3 is 14 amino acids. In germline, CDR1 is SGHNT, CDR2 YYREEE (reference sequence). The J segment lost 5 bases and the V segment lost 4 bases, leaving 5 bases of the junction unmatched. CDR3 DNA: TGTGCCAGCAGCCTGGACAGGGCTAACAATGAGCAGTTCTTC. It specifies CASSLDRANNEQFF.

The chain has TRBV5-1 and TRBJ2-2; TRBD1 or TRBD2 may be the D gene (6 bases each). Germline CDR1 SGHRS, CDR2 YFSETQ. Deletions cut 0 bases from V and 5 bases from J, with 11 bases between. The CDR3 loop spans 15 amino acids. The CDR3, as DNA: TGCGCCAGCAGCTTGGACGGGGGCGATACCGGGGAGCTGTTTTTT. Its translation is CASSLDGGDTGELFF.

Only one count was recorded for this clone. The rearrangement links TRBV5-1 to TRBJ1-2, with unresolved D. The CDR3 sequence is 12 residues long. V lost 6 bases to trimming and J lost 3 bases, with 9 bases between them. Germline CDR1 reads SGHRS; CDR2 reads YFSETQ. Here the CDR3 DNA reads TGCGCCAGCAACGACGGTGACTATGGCTACACCTTC. This codes for CASNDGDYGYTF.

The rearrangement joins TRBV19 to TRBJ2-3; 8 nucleotides align to TRBD1. V was clipped by 3 bases and J by 5 bases; unmatched bases: 13. There are 17 residues in the CDR3. Germline CDR1 is LNHDA and CDR2 is SQIVND (reference sequence). Written as DNA, the CDR3 is TGTGCCAGTAGTATCTTGGGGACAGGTCCTAGGGTAGATACGCAGTATTTT. It is translated as CASSILGTGPRVDTQYF.

The chain is built from TRBV9 and TRBJ1-3; D may be TRBD1 (6 bases). The germline CDR1 and CDR2 sequences are SGDLS and YYNGEE. Trimming shortened V by 3 bases and J by 1 base, and 8 bases separated the two germline ends. The CDR3 runs to 14 residues. The CDR3 loop is CASSDTGSGNTIYF. The CDR3 DNA sequence: TGTGCCAGCAGCGACACAGGGTCTGGAAACACCATATATTTT.

This clone showed up just a few times. The chain combines TRBV29-1 with TRBJ1-2; a possible D gene is TRBD1 (6 bases). The germline V gene has CDR1 SQVTM and CDR2 ANQGSEA. The V end was cut by 4 bases, the J end by 7 bases, with 16 bases between. There are 13 residues in the CDR3. CDR3 protein: CSVAWNNRAGYTF. The CDR3 bases are TGCAGCGTTGCATGGAACAACAGGGCTGGCTACACCTTC.

This chain links TRBV6-5 with TRBJ2-5; D uncertain. CDR1 is MNHEY, CDR2 SVGAGI, per germline. V was pared by 8 bases and J by 4 bases, with 20 bases between. The length of the CDR3 is 15 residues. The CDR3 nucleotides are TGTGCCAGCCGAGCTTTGGGCGTGAGTGGAGAGACCCAGTACTTC. Its translation is CASRALGVSGETQYF.

This clone was counted a single time. This chain connects TRBV19 to TRBJ2-7, with TRBD1 matching over 8 bases. The CDR3 is made up of 13 amino acids. V lost 2 bases to trimming and J lost 4 bases; unmatched junction nucleotides: 1. CDR1 is LNHDA and CDR2 is SQIVND in the germline V gene (reference sequence). CDR3 DNA sequence: TGTGCCAGTAGTATACAGGGGGCTTACGAGCAGTACTTC. Residues: CASSIQGAYEQYF.

The chain links TRBV10-2 to TRBJ1-5, with TRBD1 as a possible D gene (5 bases). CDR3 length: 14 residues. Trimming cost V 3 bases and J 2 bases, with 8 bases left between them. CDR1 is WSHSY, CDR2 SAAADI, per germline. DNA for the CDR3: TGCGCCAGCAGTGACAGGGTGGGCAATCAGCCCCAGCATTTT. Protein product: CASSDRVGNQPQHF.

The chain is built from TRBV6-1 and TRBJ1-2; TRBD1 aligns across 8 bases. The CDR3 runs 14 residues. J gave up 4 bases and V 6 bases, and 7 bases lay outside the gene matches. Germline V gene data show CDR1 as MNHNS and CDR2 as SASEGT. DNA for the CDR3: TGTGCCAGCAGATCGGACAGGGAGGGCTATGGCTACACCTTC. This translates into CASRSDREGYGYTF.

This rearrangement joins TRBV9 to TRBJ1-3; TRBD1 agrees at 7 bases. Germline CDR1 SGDLS, CDR2 YYNGEE. V was pared by 0 bases and J by 2 bases, with 2 bases of the junction left unmatched. This CDR3 has 15 residues. In DNA, the CDR3 is TGTGCCAGCAGCGTAGACCAGGGGGCTGGAAACACCATATATTTT. Translation gives CASSVDQGAGNTIYF.